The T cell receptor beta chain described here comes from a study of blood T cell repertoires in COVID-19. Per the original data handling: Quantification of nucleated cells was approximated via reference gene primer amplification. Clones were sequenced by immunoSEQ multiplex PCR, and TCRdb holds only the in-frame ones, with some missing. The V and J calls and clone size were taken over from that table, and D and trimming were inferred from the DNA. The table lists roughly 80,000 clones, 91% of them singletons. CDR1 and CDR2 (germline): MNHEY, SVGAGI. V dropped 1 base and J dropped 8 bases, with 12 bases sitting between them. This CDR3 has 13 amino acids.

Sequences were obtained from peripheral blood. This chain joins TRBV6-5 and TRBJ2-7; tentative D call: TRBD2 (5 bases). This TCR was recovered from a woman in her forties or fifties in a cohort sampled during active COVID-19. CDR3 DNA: TGTGCCAGCAGTTACTACCCCGGGGAGCAGCAGTACTTC. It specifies CASSYYPGEQQYF.